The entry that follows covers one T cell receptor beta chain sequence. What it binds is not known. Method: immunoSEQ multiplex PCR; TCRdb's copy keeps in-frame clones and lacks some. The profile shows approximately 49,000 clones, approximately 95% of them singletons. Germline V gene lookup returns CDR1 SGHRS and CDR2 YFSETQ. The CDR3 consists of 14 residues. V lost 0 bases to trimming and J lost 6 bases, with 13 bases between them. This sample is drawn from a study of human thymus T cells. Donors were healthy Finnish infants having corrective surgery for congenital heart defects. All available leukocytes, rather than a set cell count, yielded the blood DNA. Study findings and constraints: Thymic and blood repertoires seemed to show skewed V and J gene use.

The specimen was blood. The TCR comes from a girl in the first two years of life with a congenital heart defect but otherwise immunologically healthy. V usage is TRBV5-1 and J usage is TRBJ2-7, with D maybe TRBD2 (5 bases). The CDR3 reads CASSLAGLAGEQYF. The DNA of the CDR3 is TGCGCCAGCAGCTTGGCCGGGCTAGCTGGCGAGCAGTACTTC.